The source of this T cell receptor (beta chain) is a study of Graves' ophthalmopathy and Graves' hyperthyroidism. With a duration under 3 months, ophthalmopathy in the donors showed moderate-to-severe activity, CAS ≥3 and NOSPECS ≥4. V lost 3 bases, J lost 9 bases, and 18 bases lay in between. CDR1 LNHDA and CDR2 SQIVND come from the germline V gene (reference sequence). The CDR3 contains 15 residues. Amplification targeted the TCR beta CDR3 regions, with RNA transcripts as the source material. After a first-round RT-PCR with HTBI primers, a second-round multiplex PCR was run. MiXCR, run by TCRdb on the multiplex PCR reads, gives a single entry per CDR3 protein. The sample includes 600,000 to 950,000 distinct CDR3 sequences, roughly two fifths of them seen just once.

The material sequenced was peripheral blood. The chain links TRBV19 to TRBJ1-5; no reliable D call. The TCR was taken from an adult man with Graves' ophthalmopathy. The CDR3 DNA sequence: TGTGCCAGTAGTATCGAGGGCGGCCGATCGAGGCCCCAGCATTTT. Its protein product is CASSIEGGRSRPQHF.